This T cell receptor (beta chain) was captured by sequencing in a study of human T cells and chemical hapten exposure (dated by TCRdb to the early 2020s). For the wider study: For sensitization, 2% DPC in acetone was applied to an approximately 2 cm by approximately 2 cm area of upper inner arm skin. Patch testing was done on the upper back using Finn chambers containing 0.01% DPC, and results were scored after 6 days according to International Contact Dermatitis Research Group standards. Blood for TCR sequencing was provided by twenty-nine alopecia patients at one to four time points (pre-sensitization, 2, 6 and 24 weeks). Libraries were combined into a pool for sequencing, and differences in TCR yield between samples came mainly from small differences in library volumes within the pool. The study tracked peripheral blood TCR repertoire changes in vivo during primary and secondary sensitization to the hapten diphenylcyclopropenone (DPC) in alopecia patients. Most of the patients in the cohort were female, and the cohort covered alopecia areata with under or over 50% scalp involvement, alopecia totalis and alopecia universalis. Throughout the study period of 20 to 25 weeks, patients also received therapeutic DPC doses to the scalp every week. Blood samples were taken from patients before sensitization (week 0) and at 2, 6 and about 24 weeks after DPC sensitization.

The time point label of this sample denotes: pre-sensitization, week 0. This sample's treatment or condition label indicates: therapeutic diphenylcyclopropenone sensitization with weekly scalp DPC. At each patch-test visit, blood was drawn before the patch test was applied. Patients were considered eligible if aged 18 to 70, diagnosed with alopecia and deemed suitable for DPC therapy, and patients were excluded if pregnant. Unfractionated whole blood was collected in Tempus Blood RNA tubes, and total RNA was extracted from that blood. The CDR3 numbers 15 residues from cysteine through phenylalanine. Kept here is only the CDR3 DNA, which spans 45 bases and is read in frame from base 1. The V end loses 6 bases and the J end loses 5 bases, and a stretch of 20 bases separates them. As encoded in the germline V gene (reference sequence), CDR1 is DFQATT while CDR2 is SNEGSKA. Study-wide conclusions, independent of this receptor: Expanded TCRs formed significantly more large CDR3 similarity clusters than pre-sensitization or healthy control sets, consistent with antigen-driven responses. DPC sensitization did not change the number of TCRs with a frequency above 1 in 1000, and there was no evidence of changes in global repertoire structure. Because all patients had alopecia, a presumed autoimmune disease, the immune response of the patients might differ from that of healthy individuals. After repeated subsampling, changes were observed in the strength of the expansion versus patch-test correlation and in the threshold at which the correlation became significant. Patch test score correlated positively with the number of PT1 expanded TCRs, reaching significance at thresholds 8, 16 and 32 but not at 4.

Library prep was done by RACE. Reads for this sample came from a NextSeq 500. Library preparation attached unique molecular identifiers to individual cDNA molecules for quantitative, reproducible TCR counting. Both TCR alpha and TCR beta chains were sequenced from each blood RNA sample. On the study's bioinformatics: A median of about 100,000 TCRs per sample was observed, with a range of about 23,224 to 750,000. V, J and CDR3 annotation of the TCR reads was performed with the Decombinator software suite. For the PS versus PT1 abundance plots, all samples were subsampled to the same number of TCRs (28,000). Expanded TCRs were defined as absent before sensitization and observed at least eight times at the 2-week time point. TCRdb redid the processing of the public reads, applying fastp at Q25 and MiXCR, and retained in-frame beta chains. A single entry per CDR3 protein holds the most common genes and DNA from its merged rows. In this record, the V and J calls reflect TCRdb's handling and not the investigators' own analysis. The sample table contains around 60,000 distinct CDR3 sequences; only one count was recorded for 5.5% to 7.5% of them. Jointly, the top ten make up around 1.6% of the sample.

This clonotype was counted ten times or more. It has no known antigen specificity. No quality values exist for individual bases; no much larger clone is one base distant. The sequence joins TRBV20-1 to TRBJ1-5; the D segment could be TRBD1, given 6 matching bases. The sequencing here drew on whole blood, taken in connection with sensitization to the hapten diphenylcyclopropenone (DPC). The receptor comes from a woman in her twenties or thirties with alopecia areata. Some clones in this sample may be carry-over from other donors' samples. The nucleotide sequence reads TGCAGTGCCGCCGCAGGGGAAAGGGGAGATCAGCCCCAGCATTTT. It translates to CSAAAGERGDQPQHF.